The rows below give T cell receptor beta chains drawn from one sample of a study of blood T cell repertoires in COVID-19. This table comes from immunoSEQ multiplex PCR, and its TCRdb copy is limited to in-frame clones, with some not included. The sample lists 210,000 or so clones, approximately 90% occurring once. Sequencing was done on a sample of peripheral blood. These receptor sequences come from a man aged 30-40 years with acute or convalescent COVID-19. CDR3s include the opening cysteine and the closing phenylalanine or tryptophan. Fields, in order: J gene, V gene, D gene, clone size, CDR3 DNA, CDR3 protein. D genes are given only for firm matches. Some rows mark clone size as missing; the rest say once, few, many or name a class of expanded clone.

>TRBJ1-2|TRBV28|NA|NA
TGTGCCAGCAGTAGGGGTAGCTACACCTTC
CASSRGSYTF
>TRBJ1-5|TRBV19|NA|NA
TGTGCCAGTAGGACAGTAAGAAGCAATCAGCCCCAGCATTTT
CASRTVRSNQPQHF
>TRBJ2-3|TRBV2|TRBD2|once
TGTGCCAGCAGCCCGGGACTAGCGGCTACAGATACGCAGTATTTT
CASSPGLAATDTQYF
>TRBJ2-7|TRBV9|TRBD1|NA
TGTGCCAGCAGCGTAGACGGGACAGGGGCTAACGAGCAGTACTTC
CASSVDGTGANEQYF
>TRBJ2-3|TRBV4-2|TRBD2|NA
TGTGCCAGCAGCCAAGATGCGGGGGTTCGTACAGATACGCAGTATTTT
CASSQDAGVRTDTQYF
>TRBJ2-1|TRBV13|NA|NA
TGTGCCAGCAGCTGGGGCTCCGGGGGCTCCTACAATGAGCAGTTCTTC
CASSWGSGGSYNEQFF
>TRBJ1-1|TRBV15|NA|NA
TGTGCCACCAGCAGAGATCAGAAATCCAACACTGAAGCTTTCTTT
CATSRDQKSNTEAFF
>TRBJ1-2|TRBV28|TRBD1|NA
TGTGCCAGCAGTTTAGTTATATCAGGCATCCCGGACAGGGTTAACTATGGCTACACCTTC
CASSLVISGIPDRVNYGYTF
>TRBJ1-1|TRBV11-2|NA|NA
TGTGCCAGCAGCCTGGTGACAGGGAACACTGAAGCTTTCTTT
CASSLVTGNTEAFF
>TRBJ1-4|TRBV28|NA|NA
TGTGCCAGCAGTTGGTCGTTTGAACAGCTTTATGAAAAACTGTTTTTT
CASSWSFEQLYEKLFF
>TRBJ2-2|TRBV27|TRBD2|NA
TGTGCCAGCAGCTTAGGTGGGGGGGCCGGGGAGCTGTTTTTT
CASSLGGGAGELFF
>TRBJ1-2|TRBV3-1/TRBV3-2|NA|NA
TGTGCCAGCAGCCAAGGTGGAGTGTTGGGCTACACCTTC
CASSQGGVLGYTF
>TRBJ2-3|TRBV5-1|TRBD1|NA
TGCGCCACGAGACAGGGCGCAACAGATACGCAGTATTTT
CATRQGATDTQYF
>TRBJ1-1|TRBV6-5|NA|NA
TGTGCCAGCAGTACACTCAGGGAAGCTTTCTTT
CASSTLREAFF
>TRBJ2-7|TRBV27|TRBD1|NA
TGTGCCAGCAGGGGACAGCACGAGCAGTACTTC
CASRGQHEQYF
>TRBJ2-3|TRBV19|TRBD1|NA
TGTGCCAGTAGCAGGGACAGGATCGGTCCAGATACGCAGTATTTT
CASSRDRIGPDTQYF
>TRBJ1-2|TRBV18|NA|NA
TGTGCCAGCTCACCGACAGACTACTATGGCTACACCTTC
CASSPTDYYGYTF
>TRBJ1-5|TRBV6-5|TRBD1|NA
TGTGCCAGCAGGACAGGGGCTGGGGATCAGCCCCAGCATTTT
CASRTGAGDQPQHF
>TRBJ1-2|TRBV5-1|TRBD1|NA
TGCGCCAGCAGCTCGCAGGGGGAGAATGGCTACACCTTC
CASSSQGENGYTF
>TRBJ2-5|TRBV3-1/TRBV3-2|NA|NA
TGTGCCAGCAGCCAAGATAGCGGCGGGCGGACCCAGTACTTC
CASSQDSGGRTQYF
>TRBJ2-1|TRBV7-3|TRBD2|NA
TGTGCCAGCAGCCCACCCAGCGGGACTGAGCAGTTCTTC
CASSPPSGTEQFF
>TRBJ2-7|TRBV19|NA|NA
TGTGCCAGTATGGGGCAGTCCGCACCCTACGAGCAGTACTTC
CASMGQSAPYEQYF
>TRBJ1-2|TRBV7-9|TRBD1|NA
TGTGCCAGCAGCCAGACAGGGGTCTATGGCTACACCTTC
CASSQTGVYGYTF
>TRBJ1-2|TRBV30|NA|once
TGTGCCTGGAACGGAGGAAATAAGGGCTACACCTTC
CAWNGGNKGYTF
>TRBJ2-1|TRBV9|TRBD2|NA
TGTGCCAGCAGCGTAGCCGGGCTAGCGGGAGATGAGCAGTTCTTC
CASSVAGLAGDEQFF
>TRBJ2-7|TRBV5-1|NA|NA
TGCGCCAGCAGACCAGTGAATATTGGCAGGGGAGAGCAGTACTTC
CASRPVNIGRGEQYF
>TRBJ1-5|TRBV7-9|NA|NA
TGTGCCAGCAGCCCGGGAGGGCCCCAGCATTTT
CASSPGGPQHF
>TRBJ1-5|TRBV2|NA|few
TGTGCCAGCAGCTCCCAGGTCCTACGGGGTCAGCCCCAGCATTTT
CASSSQVLRGQPQHF
>TRBJ1-2|TRBV7-3|TRBD1|NA
TGTGCCAGCAGCTCTGACAGGGATGATGTCTACACCTTC
CASSSDRDDVYTF
>TRBJ1-2|TRBV5-4|NA|NA
TGTGCCAGCAGCTCCCCCACCCAATCAGGGGAGTATGGCTACACCTTC
CASSSPTQSGEYGYTF
>TRBJ1-2|TRBV20-1|NA|NA
TGCAGTGCTAGTCAACGGGCGGGCGGCTTTCTAACTTCGTATGGCTACACCTTC
CSASQRAGGFLTSYGYTF
>TRBJ2-7|TRBV30|TRBD2|once
TGTGCCTGGAACGTAGGACTAGCGGCAACCTACGAGCAGTACTTC
CAWNVGLAATYEQYF
>TRBJ2-1|TRBV28|TRBD2|NA
TGTGCCAGCAGGAGCGGGAGCCACAATGAGCAGTTCTTC
CASRSGSHNEQFF
>TRBJ1-5|TRBV10-3|TRBD1|NA
TGTGCCTCGGGACAGAGTGGCAATCAGCCCCAGCATTTT
CASGQSGNQPQHF
>TRBJ1-2|TRBV6-2/TRBV6-3|NA|NA
TGTGCCAGCAGTCTCCTTAACTATGGCTACACCTTC
CASSLLNYGYTF
>TRBJ2-1|TRBV29-1|TRBD1|NA
TGCAGCGTTTGGAGGGACAGGGGCAATGAGCAGTTCTTC
CSVWRDRGNEQFF
>TRBJ2-1|TRBV5-8|TRBD2|NA
TGTGCCAGCAGCTTGTGGCTAGCGGACAACAATGAGCAGTTCTTC
CASSLWLADNNEQFF
>TRBJ1-5|TRBV6-2/TRBV6-3|TRBD1|NA
TGTGCCAGCAGTTTACAGGGGGAGCAGCCCCAGCATTTT
CASSLQGEQPQHF
>TRBJ1-2|TRBV9|NA|NA
TGTGCCAGCAGCGTAGTGGGCGGGAAAGTACCTGGCTACACCTTC
CASSVVGGKVPGYTF
>TRBJ2-3|TRBV30|TRBD2|NA
TGTGCCTGGAGGTCCGGGACTAGCGGGAGGGAAGGCACAGATACGCAGTATTTT
CAWRSGTSGREGTDTQYF
>TRBJ2-1|TRBV12-3/TRBV12-4|NA|NA
TGTGCCAGCAGTTTCGGGGCCTACAATGAGCAGTTCTTC
CASSFGAYNEQFF
>TRBJ2-2|TRBV28|NA|NA
TGTGCCAGCAGTTTGGGTCAGGTGAACACCGGGGAGCTGTTTTTT
CASSLGQVNTGELFF
>TRBJ1-1|TRBV28|NA|NA
TGTGCCAGCAGTTTATTTCAGGGCGGCTCCACTGAAGCTTTCTTT
CASSLFQGGSTEAFF
>TRBJ2-2|TRBV11-2|NA|NA
TGTGCCAGCAGCTTATCCCATGCCGGGGAGCTGTTTTTT
CASSLSHAGELFF
>TRBJ2-1|TRBV19|TRBD2|NA
TGTGCCAGTAGTATAGGGCTAGCGGGGGGACTTCTCAATGAGCAGTTCTTC
CASSIGLAGGLLNEQFF
>TRBJ1-5|TRBV19|TRBD1|NA
TGTGCCAGTAGTCAAACAGGGGGCAGGGGTCAGCCCCAGCATTTT
CASSQTGGRGQPQHF
>TRBJ2-7|TRBV2|NA|NA
TGTGCCACTGCGACGGGGTTGGGAGACTACGAGCAGTACTTC
CATATGLGDYEQYF